Below, one TCR beta chain is given with its context. The repertoire was sequenced with immunoSEQ multiplex PCR; TCRdb's copy has only in-frame clones and lacks some. The sample contains 150,000 to 200,000 clones, approximately 90% of which appear only once. These data come from a study of blood T cell repertoires in COVID-19. As for the study in general: From the United States, Italy and Spain came samples of acute and convalescent COVID-19. From T cells, B-cell-depleted T cells, or PBMCs came the material, which was cDNA or gDNA.

Enrolment of Seattle patients took place during active infection, and they were followed longitudinally. V was cut by 2 bases and J by 1 base, with 8 bases left in between. The CDR3 covers 14 residues. The J gene is TRBJ1-1, the V gene TRBV23-1; D unclear. TRBV23-1 is an open reading frame, and its role is uncertain. Sequenced: peripheral blood. The source of this sequence is a woman between 70 and 85 years old with COVID-19, enrolled during active disease. The chain's CDR3 is CASSQIAENTEAFF. Written as DNA, the CDR3 is TGCGCCAGCAGTCAAATCGCAGAGAACACTGAAGCTTTCTTT.